One sample yielded the 25 T cell receptor beta chains listed below, sequenced in a study of T cells in localized non-small cell lung cancer (dated by TCRdb to about 2020). Receptor amplification or capture employed the immunoSEQ multiplex PCR assay. Not all clones reach the TCRdb copy of this immuneACCESS table, which keeps in-frame sequences only. Checked studies attribute under half of the gap to unresolved V genes and leave the rest unexplained. Counted in this sample were 4,700 or so clones; 30% to 40% of them appeared once. About 7.3% of the sample rests with the top ten. This specimen consisted of lung tumor tissue, obtained before any cancer treatment. The origin of the receptors is a female donor older than 55 with stage I lung adenocarcinoma.

This clone appeared a few times. The chain has TRBV1 and TRBJ2-1; the D call in the table, TRBD2, was not verified against the DNA. TRBV1 is an annotated pseudogene. CDR3 length: 16 amino acids. The CDR3 sequence: CASSQGTSGDYNEQFF. Written as DNA, the CDR3 is TGCGCCAGCAGCCAGGGGACTAGCGGGGACTACAATGAGCAGTTCTTC.

The chain combines TRBV5-1 with TRBJ2-7; possibly TRBD1 or TRBD2 for D (5 bases each). Germline-derived CDR1 and CDR2 are SGHRS and YFSETQ. This CDR3 is 20 amino acids long. Trimming left V 0 bases short and J 0 bases short, with 25 bases between. The CDR3 loop reads CASSLASKAKRVGDSYEQYF. The CDR3 bases are TGCGCCAGCAGCTTGGCCAGTAAAGCGAAAAGGGTGGGGGACTCCTACGAGCAGTACTTC.

The chain links TRBV15 to TRBJ2-1, with 9 bases that match TRBD2. The CDR3 loop spans 14 amino acids. The V gene end was trimmed by 4 bases and the J gene end by 8 bases; junction bases not matched to a gene: 6. Germline-derived CDR1 and CDR2 are LNHNV and YYDKDF (reference sequence). CDR3 sequence reads: CATSNRAGGYEQFF. The CDR3 DNA reads as TGTGCCACCAGCAACCGAGCGGGGGGATATGAGCAGTTCTTC.

The genes are TRBV2 and TRBJ2-7; TRBD1 agrees at 7 bases. This CDR3 is built from 14 residues. Trimming took 6 bases from V and 6 from J; bases not matched to a gene: 11. Per the germline V gene, CDR1 is SNHLY and CDR2 is FYNNEI. The CDR3 sequence: CASSSGTVYFEQYF. CDR3 DNA sequence: TGTGCCAGCAGCTCCGGGACAGTCTATTTCGAGCAGTACTTC.

This chain joins TRBV9 and TRBJ1-6; TRBD1 agrees at 8 bases. Germline V gene lookup returns CDR1 SGDLS and CDR2 YYNGEE. The CDR3 is made up of 15 amino acids. J was trimmed by 7 bases and V by 4 bases; bases with no gene match: 7. CDR3 nucleotides: TGTGCCAGCAGCTCCTGGACAGGGCGGAATTCACCCCTCCACTTT. It codes for CASSSWTGRNSPLHF.

This clone was observed a few times. The rearrangement links TRBV11-3 to TRBJ2-5; 14 bases align to TRBD2. The CDR3 is made up of 15 amino acids. Trimming cost V 5 bases and J 4 bases; bases outside gene matches: 3. Per the germline V gene, CDR1 is SGHNT and CDR2 is YENEEA. The DNA for the CDR3 is TGTGCCAGCAGCCGACTAGCGGGGGGGCCAGAGACCCAGTACTTC. It is translated as CASSRLAGGPETQYF.

This chain links TRBV25-1 with TRBJ1-2; tentative D call: TRBD1 (6 bases). CDR1 is MGHDK, CDR2 SYGVNS, per germline. Trimming cost V 3 bases and J 7 bases, with 12 bases left between them. CDR3 length equals 13 residues. CDR3 region: CASSDEGGLGYTF. CDR3 DNA sequence: TGTGCCAGCAGTGATGAGGGGGGGCTTGGCTACACCTTC.

This clone was seen only a few times. The V and J genes are TRBV6-8 and TRBJ1-1; 8 nucleotides align to TRBD1. V trimming: 10 bases; J trimming: 1 base; junction bases outside the gene matches: 8. The CDR3 has 14 amino acids. Germline loops: CDR1 MNHGY, CDR2 SAAAGT. The CDR3 nucleotides read TGTGCCATCAACCCGGACAGGGCGAACACTGAAGCTTTCTTT. This gives the protein CAINPDRANTEAFF.

The V call is TRBV12-5, the J call TRBJ1-5; TRBD1 aligns across 7 bases. The CDR3 has 16 residues. With 4 bases clipped from V and 0 bases from J, the junction kept 6 bases outside the gene matches. In germline, CDR1 is LGHNT, CDR2 FRNRAP. DNA of the CDR3: TGTGCTAGTGGTTGGACCGGACAGGATAGCAATCAGCCCCAGCATTTT. Its protein product is CASGWTGQDSNQPQHF.

The chain employs TRBV11-3 and TRBJ1-4; no reliable D call. Trimming took 5 bases from V and 7 from J, leaving 17 bases between them. CDR1 and CDR2 from the germline V gene are SGHNT and YENEEA. This CDR3 is 15 amino acids long. The CDR3 sequence is CASSPNNGPGEKLFF. The DNA of the CDR3 is TGTGCCAGCAGCCCCAACAACGGACCGGGTGAAAAACTGTTTTTT.

This clone rates as medium-sized. V gene TRBV11-3 combines with J gene TRBJ2-3, with 8 bases identical to TRBD2. Germline V lookup: CDR1 SGHNT, CDR2 YENEEA. This CDR3 contains 20 residues. V lost 4 bases and J lost 0; bases outside the gene matches: 18. The CDR3, as DNA: TGTGCCAGCAGCTCGAGGCCCCTAAGCGGGGGCCACAATAGCACAGATACGCAGTATTTT. Translated, it gives CASSSRPLSGGHNSTDTQYF.

The CDR3 nucleotides are TGTGCCAGTAGGGCCCGGACAGGGGAAAACTATGGCTACACCTTC. Protein: CASRARTGENYGYTF. The chain combines TRBV19 with TRBJ1-2, with TRBD1 matching 9 bases. The CDR3 has 15 residues. V lost 6 bases and J lost 2; bases outside the gene matches: 7. Germline-derived CDR1 and CDR2 are LNHDA and SQIVND (reference sequence).

The J gene is TRBJ1-1, the V gene TRBV11-3, with 10 bases identical to TRBD1. Per germline, CDR1 SGHNT and CDR2 YENEEA. The V segment lost 3 bases and the J segment 0 bases; nucleotides outside the gene matches: 4. The CDR3 has 16 amino acids. The CDR3 region is CASSLDRGLLNTEAFF. CDR3 bases: TGTGCCAGCAGCTTGGACAGGGGGTTGCTGAACACTGAAGCTTTCTTT.

J is TRBJ2-7 and V is TRBV25-1, with a weak D call TRBD2 (6 bases). CDR1 is MGHDK, CDR2 SYGVNS, per germline. V was pared by 6 bases and J by 3 bases, with 15 bases between. CDR3 length equals 14 residues. In DNA, the CDR3 is TGTGCCAGCAGCCGGACTACTGGTTTCTACGAGCAGTACTTC. This gives the protein CASSRTTGFYEQYF.

This clone was recorded a few times. The chain is built from TRBV7-5 and TRBJ2-3; the D call TRBD2 from the table was never checked on the DNA. TRBV7-5 is reported as a pseudogene. This CDR3 is 14 amino acids long. CDR3 region: CASSRGGGTDTQYF. The CDR3 region has the DNA TGTGCCAGCAGTAGGGGGGGCGGCACAGATACGCAGTATTTT.

This clone was observed a handful of times. The V call is TRBV28, the J call TRBJ1-2; D is possibly TRBD1 (5 bases). The CDR3 has 13 amino acids. Trimming shortened V by 2 bases and J by 6 bases, and 10 bases separated the two germline ends. Germline CDR1 reads MDHEN; CDR2 reads SYDVKM. CDR3 DNA: TGTGCCAGCAGTTTACAGATCAGGGATGGCTACACCTTC. Protein sequence: CASSLQIRDGYTF.

This clone has a handful of counts. The DNA is left out, because the CDR3 cannot be placed on it with certainty; the CDR3 is given as TCRdb lists it. The CDR3 is CASSFGQGASGYTF. The V call is TRBV8-2, the J call TRBJ1-2; TRBD1 is the table's D call and was not checked against the DNA. TRBV8-2 is designated a pseudogene. The CDR3 spans 14 residues, counting both ends.

The sample holds a few counts of this clone. The V and J genes are TRBV11-3 and TRBJ1-5, with 8 bases identical to TRBD1. Germline V gene lookup returns CDR1 SGHNT and CDR2 YENEEA. The V and J ends lost 5 bases and 7 bases, in that order; junction bases with no gene match: 7. This CDR3 has 14 residues. The CDR3 reads CASSLGQVRQPQHF. CDR3 sequence (DNA): TGTGCCAGCAGCCTGGGACAGGTTAGACAGCCCCAGCATTTT.

This chain uses TRBV6-8 with TRBJ1-6; tentative D call: TRBD1 (5 bases). Germline V gives CDR1 MNHGY, CDR2 SAAAGT. The CDR3 has 15 residues. Deletions cut 10 bases from V and 3 bases from J, with 16 bases between. The CDR3 sequence: CAITEEGVYNSPLHF. The CDR3 region has the DNA TGTGCCATCACCGAAGAAGGGGTCTATAATTCACCCCTCCACTTT.

This clone appeared a few times. This chain joins TRBV2 and TRBJ2-1; 7 bases align to TRBD1. Germline V gene lookup returns CDR1 SNHLY and CDR2 FYNNEI. This CDR3 comprises 15 residues. With V trimmed by 6 bases and J by 5 bases, 10 bases remained unmatched. The CDR3 sequence: CASSLDRALNNEQFF. CDR3 coding DNA: TGTGCCAGCAGCCTCGACAGGGCGTTAAACAATGAGCAGTTCTTC.

This clone was counted between two and nine times. V and J are TRBV23-1 and TRBJ2-1; 9 nucleotides agree with TRBD1. TRBV23-1 is noted as an ORF with a role that remains uncertain. The junction had 10 bases not matched to a gene; V was cut back by 6 bases and J by 7 bases. CDR3 size: 15 residues. CDR3 sequence (DNA): TGCGCCAGCAGCTTTACTGGACAGGGGAGGAATGAGCAGTTCTTC. Translation gives CASSFTGQGRNEQFF.

V usage is TRBV10-2 and J usage is TRBJ2-1; 8 bases align to TRBD1. CDR1 is WSHSY and CDR2 is SAAADI in the germline V gene. The V segment lost 6 bases and the J segment 8 bases; nucleotides outside the gene matches: 6. The CDR3 runs 13 residues. CDR3 nucleotide sequence: TGCGCCAGCAGACCCGGACAGGGCGATGAGCAGTTCTTC. Translating it yields CASRPGQGDEQFF.

This sequence joins TRBV15 and TRBJ1-5, with D unresolved. V was clipped by 4 bases and J by 0 bases, with 10 bases between them. The CDR3 consists of 15 residues. Germline-derived CDR1 and CDR2 are LNHNV and YYDKDF (reference sequence). The CDR3 reads CATSKFRDSNQPQHF. The CDR3 nucleotides are TGTGCCACCAGCAAGTTTAGGGATAGCAATCAGCCCCAGCATTTT.

The genes are TRBV19 and TRBJ1-4; TRBD1 matches at 8 bases. Per germline, CDR1 LNHDA and CDR2 SQIVND (reference sequence). Unmatched junction bases numbered 11, after V lost 5 bases and J lost 3 bases. The CDR3 is 17 amino acids. In DNA, the CDR3 is TGTGCCAGTAGTCAAGGGACAGGCGCTTTGGCTAATGAAAAACTGTTTTTT. It specifies CASSQGTGALANEKLFF.

This sequence joins TRBV11-3 and TRBJ2-5, with D perhaps TRBD1 (6 bases). V lost 2 bases and J 5 bases, leaving 18 bases between the germline ends. Germline V gives CDR1 SGHNT, CDR2 YENEEA. The CDR3 is 16 amino acids. CDR3 nucleotides: TGTGCCAGCAGCTTATCGGGTTTTCAGGGGTCGGAGACCCAGTACTTC. This gives the protein CASSLSGFQGSETQYF.